One sample yielded the 12 T cell receptor beta chains listed below, sequenced in a study of early T cells in non-severe SARS-CoV-2 infection. TCRdb re-analysed the 5' RACE reads in MiXCR, keeping a single row per CDR3 protein. This table has tens of thousands of distinct CDR3 sequences, roughly 12% appearing once. Source material: whole blood. The receptors come from an adult who was a healthcare worker with PCR-confirmed SARS-CoV-2 infection or an uninfected control (not recorded which).

The CDR3 sequence: CASKRRQSTDTQYF. The CDR3 DNA is TGTGCCAGTAAGAGGAGGCAGAGCACAGATACGCAGTATTTT. The V gene is TRBV19, the J gene TRBJ2-3; TRBD2 is a possible D gene (5 bases). Trimming left V 7 bases short and J 0 bases short, with 11 bases between. Looked up from germline, CDR1 is LNHDA and CDR2 is SQIVND (reference sequence). This CDR3 is 14 amino acids long.

The rearrangement links TRBV28 to TRBJ2-7; 7 positions match TRBD1. This CDR3 region has 16 residues. With 2 bases clipped from V and 2 bases from J, the junction kept 9 bases outside the gene matches. Germline lookup yields CDR1 MDHEN and CDR2 SYDVKM. The CDR3 DNA sequence: TGTGCCAGCAGTTTAAAGCAGGGGGTGGGCCCCTACGAGCAGTACTTC. This translates into CASSLKQGVGPYEQYF.

This clonotype was observed at least ten times. The V and J genes are TRBV29-1 and TRBJ1-1; D not certain. Trimming took off 8 bases at V and 2 bases at J, with 9 bases between the two ends. The germline CDR1 and CDR2 sequences are SQVTM and ANQGSEA. The CDR3 loop spans 11 amino acids. CDR3 coding DNA: TGCAGCTCCACTCTAAACACTGAAGCTTTCTTT. It is translated as CSSTLNTEAFF.

The sample holds many counts of this clonotype. The genes are TRBV27 and TRBJ1-1; a possible D gene is TRBD1 (5 bases). Trimming removed 6 bases at V and 6 bases at J, with 17 bases between. The CDR3 is 14 amino acids. The V gene's germline CDR1 is MNHEY and CDR2 SMNVEV (reference sequence). The CDR3 DNA is TGTGCCAGCAGCACTTCACGGACATTCTCTGAAGCTTTCTTT. Translation gives CASSTSRTFSEAFF.

The chain carries TRBV28 and TRBJ2-1; perhaps TRBD1 as D (5 bases). With 7 bases removed from V and 0 bases from J, the gap between germline ends came to 10 bases. The germline gives CDR1 MDHEN, CDR2 SYDVKM. The CDR3 loop spans 14 amino acids. In nucleotides, the CDR3 is TGTGCCAGCAAGGGGCAGGACTCCTACAATGAGCAGTTCTTC. Encoded protein: CASKGQDSYNEQFF.

This clonotype was seen a few times. V and J are TRBV7-2 and TRBJ2-7; a possible D gene is TRBD1 (6 bases). The germline V gene encodes CDR1 SGHTA and CDR2 FQGNSA. V was clipped by 0 bases and J by 7 bases, with 16 bases between them. The CDR3 extends over 15 amino acids. CDR3 region: CASSLATGSQGEQYF. DNA for the CDR3: TGTGCCAGCAGCTTAGCGACAGGATCGCAGGGGGAGCAGTACTTC.

This clonotype was seen ten or more times. V and J are TRBV6-2 or TRBV6-3 and TRBJ2-3; unclear D gene. This CDR3 region has 14 residues. The germline V and J ends were trimmed by 6 bases and 5 bases, with 15 bases remaining between them. Germline CDR1 and CDR2: MNHEY and SVGEGT. CDR3 bases: TGTGCCAGCAGGAAGGAGTCCGTTCAAGATACGCAGTATTTT. Encoded protein: CASRKESVQDTQYF.

The chain is built from TRBV4-2 and TRBJ2-2; 11 nucleotides align to TRBD2. V lost 3 bases to trimming and J lost 5 bases; unmatched junction nucleotides: 5. The CDR3 contains 16 residues. Looked up from germline, CDR1 is LGHNA and CDR2 is YNFKEQ. This CDR3 reads CASSQETSGVTGELFF. CDR3 bases: TGTGCCAGCAGCCAGGAGACTAGCGGGGTTACCGGGGAGCTGTTTTTT.

This clonotype was seen only a few times. The chain links TRBV6-6 to TRBJ2-2; D is unclear. In germline, CDR1 is MNHNY, CDR2 SVGAGI (reference sequence). This CDR3 is 13 amino acids long. Deletions cut 6 bases from V and 8 bases from J, with 13 bases between. CDR3 DNA sequence: TGTGCCAGCAGCCGCGCAGTGGCGGGGGAGCTGTTTTTT. Translating it yields CASSRAVAGELFF.

The V gene is TRBV7-8, the J gene TRBJ2-7, with D tentatively TRBD1 (6 bases). The germline gives CDR1 SGHVS, CDR2 FQNEAQ. Deletions cut 6 bases from V and 6 bases from J, with 18 bases between. The CDR3 totals 14 residues. CDR3 sequence reads: CASRTQDSVGEQYF. CDR3 DNA sequence: TGTGCCAGCAGGACACAGGACAGCGTTGGCGAGCAGTACTTC.

Points on this clonotype: A read error is possible here, since a much larger clone lies one base away. The chain combines TRBV9 with TRBJ1-2; D gene uncertain. This CDR3 has 14 amino acids. The germline gives CDR1 SGDLS, CDR2 YYNGEE. The CDR3 is CASTGVSFNYGYAF. CDR3 in DNA: TGTGCCAGCACTGGGGTCAGCTTTAACTATGGCTACGCCTTC.

This clonotype was observed a few times. This chain connects TRBV27 to TRBJ2-5; 7 bases agree with TRBD1. After removal of 3 bases from V and 0 bases from J, the junction contained 4 bases not matched to a gene. Per the germline V gene, CDR1 is MNHEY and CDR2 is SMNVEV (reference sequence). CDR3 length: 15 residues. CDR3 bases: TGTGCCAGCAGTTTGGGGACAGTTCACCAAGAGACCCAGTACTTC. As protein: CASSLGTVHQETQYF.